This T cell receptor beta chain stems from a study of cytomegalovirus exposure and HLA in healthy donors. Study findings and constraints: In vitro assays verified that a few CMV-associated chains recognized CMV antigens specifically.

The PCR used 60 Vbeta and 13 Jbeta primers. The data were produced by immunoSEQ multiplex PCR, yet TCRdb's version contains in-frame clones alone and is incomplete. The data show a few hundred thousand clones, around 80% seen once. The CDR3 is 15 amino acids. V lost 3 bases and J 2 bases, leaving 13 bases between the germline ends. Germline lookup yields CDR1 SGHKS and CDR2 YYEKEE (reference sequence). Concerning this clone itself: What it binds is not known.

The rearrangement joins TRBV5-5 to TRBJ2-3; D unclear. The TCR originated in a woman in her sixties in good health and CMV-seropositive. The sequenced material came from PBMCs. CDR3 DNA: TGTGCCAGCAGCTCATGGGCCCAGGCCACAGATACGCAGTATTTT. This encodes CASSSWAQATDTQYF.